This T cell receptor beta chain was retrieved from a study of PD-1 blockade in mismatch repair-deficient tumors. Assay used: immunoSEQ multiplex PCR; TCRdb lists only in-frame clones, some missing. The sample lists 60,000 to 65,000 clones, about 91% seen once, with around 13% in the top ten. The CDR3 length is 15 residues. Germline loops: CDR1 SGHNT, CDR2 YYREEE (reference sequence). The V and J ends lost 0 bases and 2 bases, in that order; junction bases with no gene match: 4. The TCR was taken from an adult with mismatch repair-deficient cancer. The sequences come from peripheral blood, collected 52 weeks after starting pembrolizumab. V gene TRBV5-4 combines with J gene TRBJ2-5; 7 bases map to TRBD2. DNA of the CDR3: TGTGCCAGCAGCTTGGGACTAGCCCAACAAGAGACCCAGTACTTC. Translating it yields CASSLGLAQQETQYF. The full variable domain, in which reference TRBV5-4 and TRBJ2-5 provide the parts outside the CDR3, is ETGVTQSPTHLIKTRGQQVTLRCSSQSGHNTVSWYQQALGQGPQFIFQYYREEENGRGNFPPRFSGLQFPNYSSELNVNALELDDSALYLCASSLGLAQQETQYFGPGTRLLVL.